Listed here are 25 T cell receptor beta chains from one sample, sequenced in a study of shared clonotypes between healthy human individuals. Assay used: immunoSEQ multiplex PCR; TCRdb lists only in-frame clones, some missing. The sample holds some 660,000 clones, about three quarters seen once. Source material: memory CD4+ T cells sorted from blood. The subset here: CD45RA-negative fraction. Receptors originate from a woman in her twenties or thirties in good health.

The rearrangement joins TRBV4-1 to TRBJ2-7; D may be TRBD1 or TRBD2 (5 bases each). The CDR3 sequence is 13 residues long. V gave up 6 bases and J gave up 3 bases, with 12 bases separating them. The germline V gene encodes CDR1 MGHRA and CDR2 YSYEKL. The CDR3 bases are TGCGCCAGCAGTCGGGACCCGATCTACGAGCAGTACTTC. Translated, it gives CASSRDPIYEQYF.

This chain links TRBV5-1 with TRBJ2-7, with TRBD2 matching over 8 bases. CDR1 SGHRS and CDR2 YFSETQ come from the germline V gene. The CDR3 is 15 amino acids. V dropped 4 bases and J dropped 4; count of bases not matched to a gene: 10. The CDR3 DNA follows: TGCGCCAGCAGCAACCAGCGAGGGACTAGATACGAGCAGTACTTC. Its translation: CASSNQRGTRYEQYF.

This clone was seen only a few times. The J gene is TRBJ2-7, the V gene TRBV13, with 11 bases that match TRBD1. Germline V CDR1 and CDR2: PRHDT, FYEKMQ (reference sequence). The ends lost 4 bases at V and 2 bases at J; junction bases unmatched: 1. This CDR3 comprises 14 residues. The CDR3: CASSWGQGAYEQYF. For the CDR3, the DNA is TGTGCCAGCAGCTGGGGACAGGGGGCCTACGAGCAGTACTTC.

The rearrangement links TRBV18 to TRBJ1-3; D is ambiguous. The ends were cut back, 6 bases at V and 5 bases at J, with 11 bases in the middle. The CDR3 extends over 13 amino acids. The germline V gene has CDR1 KGHSH and CDR2 LQKENI. The CDR3 spells CASSPQSRNTIYF. The DNA for the CDR3 is TGTGCCAGCTCCCCTCAGAGTCGAAACACCATATATTTT.

This chain links TRBV27 with TRBJ2-3; 7 bases match TRBD1. The CDR3 extends over 16 amino acids. V lost 4 bases and J lost 3; bases outside the gene matches: 10. Germline lookup yields CDR1 MNHEY and CDR2 SMNVEV (reference sequence). The CDR3 bases are TGTGCCAGCAGTTCCCAACTCGCGACAGGGACAGATACGCAGTATTTT. Translating it yields CASSSQLATGTDTQYF.

CDR3 residues: CASSPRVEADTQYF. In DNA form, the CDR3 reads TGCGCCAGCAGCCCCAGGGTAGAGGCAGATACGCAGTATTTT. The rearrangement links TRBV5-1 to TRBJ2-3; the D gene is possibly TRBD1 (5 bases). The germline V gene encodes CDR1 SGHRS and CDR2 YFSETQ. The CDR3 length is 14 residues. Trimming shortened V by 4 bases and J by 4 bases, and 13 bases separated the two germline ends.

This rearrangement joins TRBV27 to TRBJ2-3, with 7 bases aligning to TRBD1. This CDR3 contains 17 residues. Germline V CDR1 and CDR2: MNHEY, SMNVEV (reference sequence). With V trimmed by 11 bases and J by 2 bases, 19 bases remained unmatched. Written as DNA, the CDR3 is TGTGCCTTACAGATGGCCAGGGGGAAGGCCTCCACAGATACGCAGTATTTT. Translating gives CALQMARGKASTDTQYF.

The chain recombines TRBV28 with TRBJ2-6; no clear D. The ends were cut back, 3 bases at V and 0 bases at J, with 9 bases in the middle. CDR3 size: 16 residues. Germline CDR1 and CDR2: MDHEN and SYDVKM. CDR3 amino acids: CASSFAGYSGANVLTF. The CDR3 nucleotides read TGTGCCAGCAGTTTTGCCGGTTACTCTGGGGCCAACGTCCTGACTTTC.

This clone has only one observation. This chain uses TRBV10-3 with TRBJ2-1; unclear D gene. With 1 base removed from V and 6 bases from J, the gap between germline ends came to 7 bases. Germline values: CDR1 ENHRY, CDR2 SYGVKD. The CDR3 totals 13 residues. Here the CDR3 reads CAISEYLRNEQFF. The DNA of the CDR3 is TGTGCCATCAGTGAGTATCTCCGCAATGAGCAGTTCTTC.

The V gene is TRBV7-9, the J gene TRBJ2-3, with D uncertain. CDR3 length: 12 residues. CDR1 is SEHNR and CDR2 is FQNEAQ in the germline V gene (reference sequence). Trimming took 5 bases from V and 11 from J, leaving 14 bases between them. CDR3: CASSPMSPGQYF. The CDR3 bases are TGTGCCAGCAGCCCAATGAGCCCGGGGCAGTATTTT.

The chain links TRBV5-1 to TRBJ2-3, with D hard to call. CDR1 and CDR2 (germline): SGHRS, YFSETQ. The CDR3 runs to 14 residues. V lost 7 bases, J lost 4 bases, and 16 bases lay in between. The CDR3, as DNA: TGCGCCAGCTGCGCAGGATGGGCGCCAGATACGCAGTATTTT. Translated, it gives CASCAGWAPDTQYF.

The chain couples TRBV11-2 to TRBJ2-7; the D gene could be TRBD1 or TRBD2 (6 bases each). There are 11 residues in the CDR3. Deletions cut 10 bases from V and 6 bases from J, with 13 bases between. Germline values: CDR1 SGHAT, CDR2 FQNNGV. DNA for the CDR3: TGTGCCACCTCGGGGGCAGGCGAGCAGTACTTC. Translation gives CATSGAGEQYF.

This clone was counted a single time. This sequence joins TRBV7-9 and TRBJ2-7, with a possible D match to TRBD2 (6 bases). CDR1 and CDR2 from the germline V gene are SEHNR and FQNEAQ (reference sequence). Trimming took off 5 bases at V and 9 bases at J, with 14 bases between the two ends. The length of the CDR3 is 12 residues. The CDR3 sequence: CASSPVAAGQYF. The CDR3, as DNA: TGTGCCAGCAGCCCCGTAGCGGCTGGGCAGTACTTC.

This clone was detected a few times. V is TRBV30 and J is TRBJ1-5, with 10 positions matching TRBD1. CDR3 length: 16 amino acids. CDR1 is GTSNPN, CDR2 SVGIG, per germline (reference sequence). After removal of 3 bases from V and 6 bases from J, the junction contained 11 bases not matched to a gene. The CDR3 nucleotides are TGTGCCTGGAGGTCCGGGACAGGGGATTTGGGTCAGCCCCAGCATTTT. Protein sequence: CAWRSGTGDLGQPQHF.

This clone was recorded only once. V is TRBV27 and J is TRBJ2-3; no reliable D call. The CDR3 consists of 13 residues. V was shortened by 4 bases and J by 8 bases, with 13 bases between the two germline ends. The V gene's germline CDR1 is MNHEY and CDR2 SMNVEV (reference sequence). CDR3 nucleotide sequence: TGTGCCAGCAGTTCACCTCTCGCGCTTACGCAGTATTTT. This encodes CASSSPLALTQYF.

The J gene is TRBJ2-2, the V gene TRBV30; no reliable D call. Germline CDR1 reads GTSNPN; CDR2 reads SVGIG (reference sequence). Deletions cut 2 bases from V and 4 bases from J, with 14 bases between. The CDR3 loop spans 15 amino acids. This CDR3 reads CAWSLGPLRTGELFF. CDR3 bases: TGTGCCTGGAGTCTAGGCCCGCTGCGCACCGGGGAGCTGTTTTTT. The full variable domain, its missing parts supplied by reference TRBV30 and TRBJ2-2, is SQTIHQWPATLVQPVGSPLSLECTVEGTSNPNLYWYRQAAGRGLQLLFYSVGIGQISSEVPQNLSASRPQDRQFILSSKKLLLSDSGFYLCAWSLGPLRTGELFFGEGSRLTVL.

Comments on this clone: In the same sample, other DNA sequences code for this CDR3. The chain has TRBV6-5 and TRBJ2-5; D not resolved. V was cut by 4 bases and J by 3 bases, with 3 bases left in between. The germline CDR1 and CDR2 sequences are MNHEY and SVGAGI. The CDR3 is 11 amino acids. CDR3 residues: CASSSKETQYF. For the CDR3, the DNA is TGTGCCAGCAGTTCCAAAGAGACCCAGTACTTC.

CDR3 amino acids: CASSLGGGTGHYEQYF. The CDR3 region has the DNA TGTGCCAGCAGTTTAGGGGGAGGGACAGGGCACTACGAGCAGTACTTC. This rearrangement joins TRBV28 to TRBJ2-7, with TRBD1 matching over 9 bases. CDR1 MDHEN and CDR2 SYDVKM come from the germline V gene. The CDR3 is 16 residues long. Trimming removed 2 bases from V and 3 bases from J; junction bases left unmatched: 8. Combining the CDR3 with reference TRBV28 and TRBJ2-7 gives the whole variable domain DVKVTQSSRYLVKRTGEKVFLECVQDMDHENMFWYRQDPGLGLRLIYFSYDVKMKEKGDIPEGYSVSREKKERFSLILESASTNQTSMYLCASSLGGGTGHYEQYFGPGTRLTVT.

The gene calls are TRBV9 and TRBJ2-3, with D tentatively TRBD1 or TRBD2 (5 bases each). Germline V CDR1 and CDR2: SGDLS, YYNGEE. The CDR3 is 17 residues long. V lost 2 bases and J 0 bases, leaving 16 bases between the germline ends. CDR3 in amino acids: CASSVGEGLASTDTQYF. The CDR3 DNA follows: TGTGCCAGCAGCGTGGGGGAAGGACTCGCTAGCACAGATACGCAGTATTTT.

The genes are TRBV10-3 and TRBJ2-6, with TRBD1 as a possible D gene (6 bases). The CDR3 length is 16 residues. Between the trimmed V and J ends, which lost 0 bases and 3 bases, there was a span of 9 bases. Germline V gene data show CDR1 as ENHRY and CDR2 as SYGVKD. CDR3 loop: CAISESDRYGANVLTF. CDR3 in DNA: TGTGCCATCAGTGAGTCGGACAGATATGGGGCCAACGTCCTGACTTTC.

This clone appeared a few times. The gene calls are TRBV19 and TRBJ2-7; D is uncertain. The germline V gene has CDR1 LNHDA and CDR2 SQIVND (reference sequence). The CDR3 is made up of 11 amino acids. Trimming pared 6 bases from V and 9 bases from J, leaving 12 bases between. The CDR3 region is CASSGLDGQYF. The DNA of the CDR3 is TGTGCCAGTAGCGGCCTTGACGGGCAGTACTTC.

J is TRBJ1-5 and V is TRBV6-5; 7 nucleotides line up with TRBD1. Germline assignment: CDR1 MNHEY and CDR2 SVGAGI. V gave up 5 bases and J gave up 7 bases; unmatched junction bases: 11. CDR3 size: 15 residues. The CDR3 DNA follows: TGTGCCAGCAGTACACAGACAGGGTTCGGGCAGCCCCAGCATTTT. The encoded protein is CASSTQTGFGQPQHF.

The chain is built from TRBV19 and TRBJ1-3; D not resolved. V shed 10 bases and J shed 0 bases, with 13 bases lying between them. The CDR3 covers 14 residues. Germline-derived CDR1 and CDR2 are LNHDA and SQIVND (reference sequence). Written as DNA, the CDR3 is TGTGCCACCAACGGATTTTACTCTGGAAACACCATATATTTT. Translated: CATNGFYSGNTIYF.

In this sample, this clone turned up once. The chain combines TRBV11-2 with TRBJ1-5; possibly TRBD1 for D (5 bases). The CDR3 extends over 15 amino acids. V was pared by 5 bases and J by 7 bases, with 18 bases between. Germline-derived CDR1 and CDR2 are SGHAT and FQNNGV. CDR3 in DNA: TGTGCCAGCAGCCCCGAGGGACTAACCGGCCAGCCCCAGCATTTT. It translates to CASSPEGLTGQPQHF.

The chain employs TRBV6-5 and TRBJ2-7, with 11 bases aligning to TRBD2. The CDR3 runs to 15 residues. V lost 0 bases to trimming and J lost 4 bases; unmatched junction nucleotides: 2. Germline loops: CDR1 MNHEY, CDR2 SVGAGI. CDR3 amino acids: CASSYSLAGGYEQYF. CDR3 bases: TGTGCCAGCAGTTACTCGCTAGCGGGAGGATACGAGCAGTACTTC.